The 6 T cell receptor beta chains presented below share a single source sample, sequenced in a study of vaccination effects on CD4 cells after COVID-19. ViraFEST expansion of antigen-specific CD4+ T cells with viral peptide pools preceded sequencing. After roughly eleven days in culture, the CD4+ T cells were isolated. Recipients of the vaccine had no prior SARS-CoV-2 infection and negative nucleocapsid antibodies. Sequencing used immunoSEQ multiplex PCR; TCRdb keeps in-frame clones, though not all of them. The sample lists around 79,000 clones, roughly 79% occurring once. Antigens of these TCRs are unknown. The sequencing used CD4+ T cells from PBMCs cultured with SARS-CoV-2 spike peptides, collected before COVID-19 vaccination. The receptors stem from a human donor who received a COVID-19 vaccine.

This chain connects TRBV6-5 to TRBJ1-1, with a tentative D call TRBD1 (5 bases). The CDR3 loop spans 12 amino acids. In germline, CDR1 is MNHEY, CDR2 SVGAGI. The germline V and J ends were trimmed by 6 bases and 2 bases, with 7 bases remaining between them. The CDR3 DNA reads as TGTGCCAGCAGCAGGGTCAACACTGAAGCTTTCTTT. This translates into CASSRVNTEAFF.

J is TRBJ1-2 and V is TRBV7-9; D is unclear. Germline assignment: CDR1 SEHNR and CDR2 FQNEAQ (reference sequence). The ends were cut back, 5 bases at V and 0 bases at J, with 10 bases in the middle. This CDR3 spans 14 amino acids. CDR3 nucleotide sequence: TGTGCCAGCAGCGTGGGCCCCTCTAACTATGGCTACACCTTC. Translating gives CASSVGPSNYGYTF.

The V and J genes are TRBV3-1 (or the pseudogene TRBV3-2) and TRBJ2-3; 9 bases line up with TRBD2. Germline CDR1 LGHDT, CDR2 YNNKEL (reference sequence). The CDR3 totals 18 residues. V was pared by 5 bases and J by 3 bases, with 15 bases of the junction left unmatched. In DNA form, the CDR3 reads TGTGCCAGCAGCACCCGCCCACTGGGCGGGGGGGCAACAGATACGCAGTATTTT. It is translated as CASSTRPLGGGATDTQYF.

The V and J genes are TRBV30 and TRBJ1-2; D is perhaps TRBD1 (5 bases). The CDR3 runs 13 residues. V lost 4 bases and J lost 6, with 15 bases in between. Germline loops: CDR1 GTSNPN, CDR2 SVGIG (reference sequence). The CDR3 protein is CAWTRQNVDGYTF. The CDR3 DNA follows: TGTGCCTGGACTCGACAGAATGTTGATGGCTACACCTTC.

CDR3: CASSELGSRETQYF. The CDR3 region has the DNA TGCGCCAGCAGTGAGTTGGGTAGCAGGGAGACCCAGTACTTC. This sequence joins TRBV10-1 and TRBJ2-5; D is unclear. Germline CDR1 and CDR2: WNHNN and SYGVQD (reference sequence). The CDR3 extends over 14 amino acids. V was shortened by 1 base and J by 5 bases, with 11 bases between the two germline ends.

This chain connects TRBV6-4 to TRBJ1-2, with D possibly being TRBD1 (5 bases). This CDR3 region has 14 residues. Trimming removed 6 bases at V and 0 bases at J, with 11 bases between. The germline CDR1 and CDR2 sequences are MRHNA and SNTAGT. This CDR3 is CASSRDGANYGYTF. Here the CDR3 DNA reads TGTGCCAGCAGCCGGGACGGAGCTAACTATGGCTACACCTTC.